The 25 T cell receptor beta chains given below trace back to one sample, sequenced in a study of metastatic and nonmetastatic thyroid tumors. No treatment of any kind had been given to any patient before thyroid surgery. TCRdb re-analyzed the PCR reads through MiXCR. Among some 15,000 clones, approximately 23% were seen once, and the ten largest hold around 7.5%. The sample comprised adjacent normal tissue. The source is a female donor with papillary thyroid cancer or a benign thyroid nodule (not recorded which). Some clones in this sample may be carry-over from other donors' samples.

This clone has at least ten counts. The chain carries TRBV3-1 and TRBJ2-5, with a weak D call TRBD1 (5 bases). The germline gives CDR1 LGHDT, CDR2 YNNKEL (reference sequence). V shed 0 bases and J shed 5 bases, with 19 bases lying between them. CDR3 size: 17 residues. CDR3 nucleotides: TGTGCCAGCAGCCAAGATAATGGAAGGGGATTAGGGGAGACCCAGTACTTC. It specifies CASSQDNGRGLGETQYF.

By share of the sample, this clone is medium-sized. This chain uses TRBV6-1 with TRBJ2-1, with TRBD2 as a possible D gene (6 bases). V was cut by 6 bases and J by 6 bases, with 18 bases left in between. This CDR3 has 15 amino acids. Germline V gene data show CDR1 as MNHNS and CDR2 as SASEGT. CDR3 bases: TGTGCCAGCAGCCCCTGGGGGGATCGGAGCAATGAGCAGTTCTTC. This encodes CASSPWGDRSNEQFF.

This clone was counted ten times or more. V gene TRBV4-1 combines with J gene TRBJ2-7, with 11 positions matching TRBD2. The CDR3 sequence is 17 residues long. V dropped 5 bases and J dropped 4; count of bases not matched to a gene: 13. CDR1 MGHRA and CDR2 YSYEKL come from the germline V gene. CDR3 DNA sequence: TGCGCCAGCAGCAACTTAGGAGAGACTAGCGGGAATTACGAGCAGTACTTC. Translated, it gives CASSNLGETSGNYEQYF.

This clone is deemed medium-sized. The chain couples TRBV2 to TRBJ1-1; no clear D. Trimming removed 4 bases from V and 5 bases from J, with 8 bases in between. Germline V gene lookup returns CDR1 SNHLY and CDR2 FYNNEI. The CDR3 covers 12 residues. In nucleotides, the CDR3 is TGTGCCAGCAGTGGACGAGGGACTGAAGCTTTCTTT. It yields the protein CASSGRGTEAFF. Full variable domain (remainder filled in from reference TRBV2 and TRBJ1-1): EPEVTQTPSHQVTQMGQEVILRCVPISNHLYFYWYRQILGQKVEFLVSFYNNEISEKSEIFDDQFSVERPDGSNFTLKIRSTKLEDSAMYFCASSGRGTEAFFGQGTRLTVV.

This rearrangement joins TRBV6-4 to TRBJ1-1; 8 bases map to TRBD1. The CDR3 is 13 amino acids. Germline V lookup: CDR1 MRHNA, CDR2 SNTAGT. J lost 11 bases, V lost 3 bases, and 8 bases had no gene match. The CDR3 sequence is CASSENRGSLAFF. CDR3 DNA sequence: TGTGCCAGCAGTGAAAACAGGGGGTCATTGGCTTTCTTT.

Judged by abundance, this clone is medium-sized. This chain uses TRBV7-9 with TRBJ2-1, with D perhaps matching TRBD1 or TRBD2 (5 bases each). V was shortened by 11 bases and J by 8 bases, with 13 bases between the two germline ends. Germline CDR1 reads SEHNR; CDR2 reads FQNEAQ (reference sequence). The CDR3 covers 11 residues. CDR3 nucleotides: TGTGCCTCGGAGATGGGACATGAGCAGTTCTTC. This sequence encodes CASEMGHEQFF. The entire variable domain, with the rest obtained from reference TRBV7-9 and TRBJ2-1, is as follows: DTGVSQNPRHKITKRGQNVTFRCDPISEHNRLYWYRQTLGQGPEFLTYFQNEAQLEKSRLLSDRFSAERPKGSFSTLEIQRTEQGDSAMYLCASEMGHEQFFGPGTRLTVL.

This clone was picked up many times. The chain uses TRBV30 and TRBJ2-7, with 12 bases matching TRBD2. CDR1 and CDR2 (germline): GTSNPN, SVGIG (reference sequence). The CDR3 runs to 14 residues. V was pared by 1 base and J by 4 bases, with 2 bases of the junction left unmatched. The CDR3 sequence is CAWSEGTSGYEQYF. In nucleotides, the CDR3 is TGTGCCTGGAGTGAAGGGACTAGCGGGTACGAGCAGTACTTC. Supplemented by reference TRBV30 and TRBJ2-7, the full variable domain reads SQTIHQWPATLVQPVGSPLSLECTVEGTSNPNLYWYRQAAGRGLQLLFYSVGIGQISSEVPQNLSASRPQDRQFILSSKKLLLSDSGFYLCAWSEGTSGYEQYFGPGTRLTVT.

This clone rates as medium-sized (0.01 to 0.1%). The rearrangement links TRBV19 to TRBJ2-7; D is perhaps TRBD2 (5 bases). The CDR3 loop spans 15 amino acids. Germline V gene sequence: CDR1 LNHDA, CDR2 SQIVND (reference sequence). Trimming cost V 0 bases and J 3 bases, with 12 bases left between them. CDR3 in amino acids: CASSIDSGKGYEQYF. The CDR3 DNA is TGTGCCAGTAGTATAGATTCGGGAAAAGGCTACGAGCAGTACTTC.

This clone has a count of ten or more. This chain links TRBV4-1 with TRBJ1-2, with TRBD1 as a possible D gene (5 bases). The CDR3 loop spans 15 amino acids. Per germline, CDR1 MGHRA and CDR2 YSYEKL. V gave up 2 bases and J gave up 0 bases, with 10 bases separating them. For the CDR3, the DNA is TGCGCCAGCAGCCAATTGACAGCATCTAACTATGGCTACACCTTC. As protein: CASSQLTASNYGYTF.

Sample share makes this clone medium-sized. Different DNA sequences within this sample yield the same CDR3. The J gene is TRBJ1-1, the V gene TRBV6-1; no clear D gene. This CDR3 spans 10 amino acids. CDR1 and CDR2 (germline): MNHNS, SASEGT. Trimming removed 1 base from V and 7 bases from J, with 1 base in between. The CDR3 reads CASSEGEAFF. Here the CDR3 DNA reads TGTGCCAGCAGTGAAGGTGAAGCTTTCTTT.

The chain recombines TRBV7-6 with TRBJ1-3; tentatively, D is TRBD1 (5 bases). The germline V gene encodes CDR1 SGHVS and CDR2 FNYEAQ. V was trimmed by 5 bases and J by 6 bases, leaving 20 bases between them. The CDR3 contains 16 residues. The CDR3 loop reads CASSPTGTVVVNTIYF. The CDR3, as DNA: TGTGCCAGCAGCCCGACCGGGACGGTGGTAGTAAACACCATATATTTT.

This clone appeared once. A clone one base away is much larger, so this may be a read error. V and J are TRBV7-9 and TRBJ1-2; 9 positions match TRBD1. The CDR3 covers 13 residues. CDR1 and CDR2 (germline): SEHNR, FQNEAQ (reference sequence). The V gene end was trimmed by 5 bases and the J gene end by 12 bases; junction bases not matched to a gene: 10. The CDR3: CASSPNRGLGHTF. DNA of the CDR3: TGTGCCAGCAGCCCCAACAGGGGGCTCGGCCACACCTTC.

Within the sample, this clone is medium-sized (0.01 to 0.1%). The CDR3 DNA follows: TGTGCCAGCAGCGTTACTAGCAGATACGAGCAGTACTTC. Translated, it gives CASSVTSRYEQYF. The chain couples TRBV7-8 to TRBJ2-7; possibly TRBD2 for D (6 bases). The CDR3 sequence is 13 residues long. The V end was cut by 5 bases, the J end by 4 bases, with 12 bases between. From germline, CDR1 is SGHVS and CDR2 FQNEAQ.

The chain employs TRBV14 and TRBJ1-4; the D gene is possibly TRBD1 (5 bases). This CDR3 is built from 15 residues. CDR1 is SGHDN, CDR2 FVKESK, per germline. The V end lost 6 bases, the J end lost 7 bases, and 18 bases lay between the germline ends. The CDR3: CASRPRDPGGEKLFF. The CDR3, as DNA: TGTGCCAGCAGACCGCGGGACCCAGGTGGTGAAAAACTGTTTTTT.

The chain uses TRBV11-3 and TRBJ2-1; 8 positions match TRBD1. Germline CDR1 and CDR2: SGHNT and YENEEA. The CDR3 loop spans 13 amino acids. The V segment lost 4 bases and the J segment 8 bases; nucleotides outside the gene matches: 4. The chain's CDR3 is CASSSGQGDEQFF. CDR3 sequence (DNA): TGTGCCAGCAGCTCTGGACAGGGCGATGAGCAGTTCTTC.

The chain couples TRBV6-1 to TRBJ2-1, with unresolved D. The V end was cut by 4 bases, the J end by 10 bases, with 11 bases between. This CDR3 contains 12 residues. The germline gives CDR1 MNHNS, CDR2 SASEGT. CDR3 sequence reads: CASSGQAVEQFF. The CDR3 DNA is TGTGCCAGCAGTGGACAAGCCGTGGAGCAGTTCTTC.

Concerning this clone itself: One end of the junction does not line up with germline, which may come from a read error. The V and J genes are TRBV28 and TRBJ1-5; maybe TRBD1 (5 bases). This CDR3 is built from 20 residues. Germline loops: CDR1 MDHEN, CDR2 SYDVKM. CDR3 amino acids: CASRFFPRDRALYSNQPQHF. The CDR3 DNA follows: TGTGCCAGCCGTTTTTTCCCCCGGGACCGGGCCCTCTATAGCAATCAGCCCCAGCATTTT.

The chain is built from TRBV10-3 and TRBJ2-7; 7 nucleotides line up with TRBD2. V trimming: 10 bases; J trimming: 5 bases; junction bases outside the gene matches: 11. In germline, CDR1 is ENHRY, CDR2 SYGVKD. CDR3 size: 13 residues. CDR3 bases: TGTGCCAATTCTGCGGGAGTCAGTGACGAGCAGTACTTC. Its protein is CANSAGVSDEQYF.

The table lists this clone with a few counts. The junction and the germline gene differ at one end; a read error may be behind it. CDR3 in DNA: TGTGCCAGTAGTATCTTCACCCTTAACACCGGGGGGCTGTTTTTT. This encodes CASSIFTLNTGGLFF. V and J are TRBV19 and TRBJ2-2, with D tentatively TRBD2 (6 bases). Germline assignment: CDR1 LNHDA and CDR2 SQIVND (reference sequence). The CDR3 extends over 15 amino acids.

This chain joins TRBV19 and TRBJ1-2; D is unresolved. Trimming took off 5 bases at V and 8 bases at J, with 21 bases between the two ends. Germline V gene lookup returns CDR1 LNHDA and CDR2 SQIVND (reference sequence). The CDR3 extends over 15 amino acids. For the CDR3, the DNA is TGTGCCAGTAGTCTTATTCCCACTGGCCGTGGGGGCTACACCTTC. It encodes CASSLIPTGRGGYTF.

CDR3 in amino acids: CASSLALAGTYNEQFF. The CDR3 coding sequence is TGTGCCAGCAGCTTAGCGCTCGCGGGAACTTACAATGAGCAGTTCTTC. The chain links TRBV11-1 to TRBJ2-1, with D perhaps matching TRBD2 (6 bases). The CDR3 loop spans 16 amino acids. Deletions cut 0 bases from V and 4 bases from J, with 13 bases between. The germline V gene encodes CDR1 SGHAT and CDR2 FQDESV (reference sequence).

This clone was counted ten times or more. As DNA, the CDR3 is TGTGCCAGCAGCCACCAAGGACAGGGAGGTGGTGTGACCGGGGAGCTGTTTTTT. This sequence encodes CASSHQGQGGGVTGELFF. V is TRBV4-2 and J is TRBJ2-2, with 8 nucleotides matching TRBD1. This CDR3 has 18 residues. From germline, CDR1 is LGHNA and CDR2 YNFKEQ. After removal of 3 bases from V and 5 bases from J, the junction contained 14 bases not matched to a gene.

This clone was seen only a few times. The chain couples TRBV6-1 to TRBJ1-2, with TRBD1 matching 9 bases. The CDR3 runs to 13 residues. Germline V lookup: CDR1 MNHNS, CDR2 SASEGT. V dropped 8 bases and J dropped 6; count of bases not matched to a gene: 7. The DNA for the CDR3 is TGTGCCAGCGACCGGGACAGGGTCCATGGCTACACCTTC. Translating gives CASDRDRVHGYTF.

The V gene is TRBV20-1, the J gene TRBJ2-2; tentative D call: TRBD1 (5 bases). From germline, CDR1 is DFQATT and CDR2 SNEGSKA (reference sequence). The CDR3 runs 16 residues. Trimming left V 2 bases short and J 2 bases short, with 15 bases between. The CDR3 here is CSARSPQGSNTGELFF. The CDR3 DNA sequence: TGCAGTGCTAGATCTCCCCAGGGATCCAACACCGGGGAGCTGTTTTTT.

Note on this clone: The conserved final phenylalanine or tryptophan is absent from the CDR3, which likely points to a read error. The gene calls are TRBV2 and TRBJ2-7; 8 positions match TRBD2. V trimming: 8 bases; J trimming: 3 bases; junction bases outside the gene matches: 12. This CDR3 region has 15 residues. Germline V CDR1 and CDR2: SNHLY, FYNNEI. DNA of the CDR3: TGTGCCAGCGTGGTAGCGGGATGGGGGATCTACGAGCAGTACATC. Encoded protein: CASVVAGWGIYEQYI.